This T cell receptor beta chain was captured in a study of T-cell reconstitution after alpha-beta-depleted transplantation in children. This clonotype was observed at least ten times. V lost 6 bases, J lost 11 bases, and 7 bases stayed unmatched. This CDR3 is 12 amino acids long. Germline loops: CDR1 MNHNY, CDR2 SVGAGI (reference sequence). TCRbeta library construction was performed incorporating unique molecular identifiers. MiXCR was run by TCRdb on the PCR reads, yielding one entry per CDR3 protein. Of about 610,000 distinct CDR3 sequences listed, about 10% are singletons. The clonotype was recovered from a human donor who donated a stem cell graft to a child with acute myeloid leukemia. The chain is built from TRBV6-6 and TRBJ2-3; 8 nucleotides match TRBD1. This specimen was PBMCs from the stem cell graft donor, taken from the stem cell graft. CDR3 sequence reads: CASSLTGQGQYF. The CDR3 coding sequence is TGTGCCAGCAGCCTAACCGGACAGGGGCAGTATTTT.